This is a list of T cell receptor beta chains from one sample in a study of cytomegalovirus exposure and HLA in healthy donors. Clones were sequenced by immunoSEQ multiplex PCR, and TCRdb holds only the in-frame ones, with some missing. Of almost 200,000 clones listed, about four fifths were seen once; the top ten hold approximately 0.36%. Sequencing was carried out using PBMCs. These receptors originate from a male donor in good health and CMV-seropositive. Both conserved end residues are part of each CDR3. The order of the fields is V gene, J gene, CDR3 length, CDR3 protein.

>TRBV7-6|TRBJ1-2|14
CASSQGPGNYGYTF
>TRBV28|TRBJ2-7|14
CASSFPGQNYEQYF
>TRBV4-2|TRBJ2-7|16
CASSQGVGTGVYEQYF
>TRBV7-2|TRBJ1-3|17
CASSRGILGQAGNTIYF
>TRBV18|TRBJ2-7|16
CASSPGTSGSGGGQYF
>TRBV6-5|TRBJ2-7|15
CASSYSGQGTYEQYF
>TRBV5-4|TRBJ2-7|15
CASSSLAGGHYEQYF
>TRBV10-3|TRBJ2-1|11
CAISGEDEQFF
>TRBV7-3|TRBJ1-2|17
CASSPQGTGGEVRGYTF
>TRBV18|TRBJ2-4|18
CASSPPGGQGILWNIQYF
>TRBV4-2|TRBJ1-3|17
CASSQNLGTGVGNTIYF
>TRBV14|TRBJ2-1|13
CASMDRTYNEQFF
>TRBV7-2|TRBJ2-2|17
CASTKNGGFPNTGELFF
>TRBV12-5|TRBJ1-5|16
CASGLVRDSAGQPQHF
>TRBV27|TRBJ2-2|15
CASSFLTGRTGELFF
>TRBV20-1|TRBJ1-1|11
CSGGGNTEAFF
>TRBV19|TRBJ1-4|13
CASSIRGNEKLFF
>TRBV5-1|TRBJ1-1|14
CATRTGTMNTEAFF
>TRBV11-2|TRBJ2-1|16
CASSYHGTSEKNEQFF
>TRBV4-1|TRBJ2-4|17
CASSQDRSSGGANIQYF
>TRBV4-3|TRBJ1-6|15
CASSQETGGGSPLHF
>TRBV7-3|TRBJ2-1|14
CASSPGQAISEQFF
>TRBV15|TRBJ2-3|16
CATSSLIMGGTDTQYF
>TRBV29-1|TRBJ1-2|13
CSVAQGGVYGYTF
>TRBV30|TRBJ2-7|15
CAWSGASGTPYEQYF
>TRBV7-2|TRBJ2-7|13
CASSLASSYEQYF
>TRBV9|TRBJ2-3|17
CASSVDNLAGPGGTQYF
>TRBV4-3|TRBJ2-3|18
CASSQNAGAGRYTDTQYF
>TRBV5-1|TRBJ2-2|16
CASSFKGVAATGELFF